The present T cell receptor (beta chain) was sequenced within a study of CD8+ T cells in alopecia areata. Study context: Tofacitinib ran 6 to 18 months, followed by 6 months off drug. Regarding the study as a whole: In scalp and blood, many expanded lesional clones persisted during tofacitinib. Lesional scalp exceeded normal scalp in clonality, especially in alopecia totalis/universalis.

Sample treatment: oral pan-JAK inhibitor, 5-10 mg twice daily. Peripheral blood samples and lesional scalp punch biopsies were obtained from alopecia areata patients. This clone appeared once. Its antigen is as yet unknown. cDNA reverse transcribed from extracted RNA served as the sequencing template. Clones were read by immunoSEQ multiplex PCR, and TCRdb kept only the in-frame ones, dropping some. The data show 160,000 or so clones, with 50% to 75% seen just once and 16% held by the top ten. CDR3 length: 13 residues. V was clipped by 4 bases and J by 2 bases, with 11 bases between them. The V gene's germline CDR1 is SQVTM and CDR2 ANQGSEA.

This specimen consisted of CD4+ T cells sorted from blood, obtained between weeks 55 and 65, from a patient treated with tofacitinib. The receptor was derived from a human donor with alopecia areata. The rearrangement joins TRBV29-1 to TRBJ2-5, with D tentatively TRBD1 (5 bases). The DNA for the CDR3 is TGCAGCGTTGGAATTCGACAGCAAGAGACCCAGTACTTC. It yields the protein CSVGIRQQETQYF.